These 18 T cell receptor beta chains were all obtained from the same sample, sequenced in a study of beta chain features in type 1 diabetes. Reverse transcription of all isolated RNA meant that expressed TCRB transcripts were sequenced. The table came from immunoSEQ multiplex PCR; TCRdb's copy has only in-frame clones and leaves some out. Of 20,000 to 25,000 clones in the sample, more than 60% are singletons; the top ten hold roughly 2%. The specimen was Tregs from blood. These receptors were obtained from a woman between 40 and 50 years old in good health.

The chain is built from TRBV5-4 and TRBJ1-2; D gene uncertain. This CDR3 contains 13 residues. Germline values: CDR1 SGHNT, CDR2 YYREEE (reference sequence). Trimming took 0 bases from V and 8 from J, leaving 11 bases between them. The chain's CDR3 is CASSLDGSLGYTF. DNA for the CDR3: TGTGCCAGCAGCTTGGATGGCAGTTTAGGCTACACCTTC.

V gene TRBV5-1 combines with J gene TRBJ2-5, with a possible D match to TRBD2 (5 bases). Deletions cut 1 base from V and 3 bases from J, with 19 bases between. Germline lookup yields CDR1 SGHRS and CDR2 YFSETQ. CDR3 size: 17 residues. CDR3 amino acids: CASSLLSISLGKETQYF. In nucleotides, the CDR3 is TGCGCCAGCAGCTTGTTAAGTATCTCACTAGGGAAAGAGACCCAGTACTTC.

J is TRBJ1-2 and V is TRBV16; no definite D call. CDR1 and CDR2 (germline): KGHSY, FQNENV. There are 16 residues in the CDR3. Deletions cut 6 bases from V and 4 bases from J, with 21 bases between. The CDR3 bases are TGTGCCAGCAGTCCACTCCTGAAGAGGGTCTTCTATGGCTACACCTTC. As protein: CASSPLLKRVFYGYTF.

This rearrangement joins TRBV19 to TRBJ1-6; D is unresolved. The CDR3 is made up of 15 amino acids. Germline V lookup: CDR1 LNHDA, CDR2 SQIVND (reference sequence). Trimming left V 5 bases short and J 0 bases short, with 8 bases between. CDR3 in DNA: TGTGCCAGTAGTGTATGGAGCTCCTATAATTCACCCCTCCACTTT. Its translation: CASSVWSSYNSPLHF.

V and J are TRBV5-1 and TRBJ2-5; 13 bases fit TRBD2. CDR1 SGHRS and CDR2 YFSETQ come from the germline V gene. J was trimmed by 2 bases and V by 4 bases; bases with no gene match: 5. There are 16 residues in the CDR3. CDR3 DNA sequence: TGCGCCAGCAGCCGACTAGCGGGGGGCTCACAAGAGACCCAGTACTTC. This translates into CASSRLAGGSQETQYF.

CDR3 nucleotides: TGTGCCAGCAGAAAAAGGACTAGCGGGGGGGCAGATACGCAGTATTTT. Amino acids: CASRKRTSGGADTQYF. J is TRBJ2-3 and V is TRBV2; 15 nucleotides match TRBD2. This CDR3 contains 16 residues. Per germline, CDR1 SNHLY and CDR2 FYNNEI. V shed 6 bases, J shed 4 bases, and the junction held 5 bases outside the gene matches.

This sequence joins TRBV29-1 and TRBJ2-1; 8 nucleotides align to TRBD2. V gave up 5 bases and J gave up 12 bases; unmatched junction bases: 6. Per germline, CDR1 SQVTM and CDR2 ANQGSEA. The CDR3 loop spans 11 amino acids. The CDR3 DNA reads as TGCAGCGTTATTGGGACTAGTGCGCAGTTCTTC. The encoded protein is CSVIGTSAQFF.

The sample holds a few counts of this clone. The CDR3 DNA reads as TGTGCCAGCAGATCGCAAGGGGGCGGGTACGAGCAGTACTTC. This gives the protein CASRSQGGGYEQYF. This rearrangement joins TRBV6-6 to TRBJ2-7; 7 bases fit TRBD1. CDR1 is MNHNY, CDR2 SVGAGI, per germline (reference sequence). J lost 4 bases, V lost 6 bases, and 9 bases had no gene match. The CDR3 has 14 residues.

J is TRBJ2-3 and V is TRBV6-6; TRBD2 agrees at 7 bases. This CDR3 has 14 residues. J lost 3 bases, V lost 4 bases, and 4 bases had no gene match. The germline V gene encodes CDR1 MNHNY and CDR2 SVGAGI (reference sequence). The CDR3 nucleotides are TGTGCCAGCAGTTCATGGCGGGGGACAGATACGCAGTATTTT. Its translation is CASSSWRGTDTQYF.

CDR3 amino acids: CASSYAGDRGSTGYTF. CDR3 DNA: TGCGCCAGCAGCTACGCGGGAGACAGGGGGAGCACGGGCTACACCTTC. J is TRBJ1-2 and V is TRBV5-1; 9 bases are a match to TRBD1. The CDR3 runs to 16 residues. V trimming: 3 bases; J trimming: 8 bases; junction bases outside the gene matches: 14. Germline V gene lookup returns CDR1 SGHRS and CDR2 YFSETQ.

The chain links TRBV7-9 to TRBJ1-6; no definite D call. The CDR3 is 14 residues long. V lost 5 bases to trimming and J lost 11 bases, with 16 bases between them. Per the germline V gene, CDR1 is SEHNR and CDR2 is FQNEAQ (reference sequence). CDR3 in DNA: TGTGCCAGCAGCCTCCAAATAGTCCCGGCACCCCTCCACTTT. Translation gives CASSLQIVPAPLHF.

The chain employs TRBV6-6 and TRBJ2-7; D may be TRBD1 (6 bases). Trimming removed 6 bases from V and 2 bases from J, with 14 bases in between. The CDR3 runs to 14 residues. The germline V gene encodes CDR1 MNHNY and CDR2 SVGAGI (reference sequence). The CDR3 sequence: CASRLDSDTYEQYF. In DNA form, the CDR3 reads TGTGCCAGCAGATTGGACAGTGATACCTACGAGCAGTACTTC.

V is TRBV29-1 and J is TRBJ2-4; 7 nucleotides match TRBD2. The J segment lost 9 bases and the V segment lost 3 bases, leaving 2 bases of the junction unmatched. The CDR3 spans 11 residues. Germline values: CDR1 SQVTM, CDR2 ANQGSEA. Here the CDR3 DNA reads TGCAGCGTTGAGCGGGAGACCATTCAGTACTTC. It specifies CSVERETIQYF.

This clone was counted a few times. V usage is TRBV5-4 and J usage is TRBJ1-1; D gene ambiguous. The CDR3 loop spans 13 amino acids. V was cut by 4 bases and J by 1 base, with 8 bases left in between. CDR1 and CDR2 from the germline V gene are SGHNT and YYREEE (reference sequence). CDR3 loop: CASSGGGNTEAFF. In DNA form, the CDR3 reads TGTGCCAGCAGCGGAGGCGGGAACACTGAAGCTTTCTTT.

The gene calls are TRBV29-1 and TRBJ2-5, with 10 bases fitting TRBD2. Germline trimming cut 5 bases from V and 2 bases from J; bases unmatched to any gene: 14. Germline CDR1 SQVTM, CDR2 ANQGSEA. CDR3 length equals 17 residues. CDR3 protein: CSVHGSGGAVWQETQYF. The CDR3 DNA sequence: TGCAGCGTTCATGGAAGCGGGGGGGCCGTTTGGCAAGAGACCCAGTACTTC.

The chain joins TRBV5-1 to TRBJ2-5; D is perhaps TRBD2 (6 bases). Germline assignment: CDR1 SGHRS and CDR2 YFSETQ. Trimming took off 6 bases at V and 2 bases at J, with 14 bases between the two ends. This CDR3 contains 14 residues. As DNA, the CDR3 is TGCGCCAGCAAGGGGACTGCTTATCAAGAGACCCAGTACTTC. Translating it yields CASKGTAYQETQYF.

This chain links TRBV5-1 with TRBJ1-1; D possibly corresponds to TRBD1 (5 bases). Germline V lookup: CDR1 SGHRS, CDR2 YFSETQ. The CDR3 contains 12 residues. Trimming removed 8 bases from V and 1 base from J, with 9 bases in between. CDR3 DNA: TGCGCCAGTGGCAGGGAGAACACTGAAGCTTTCTTT. It yields the protein CASGRENTEAFF.

This clone was detected only once. V and J are TRBV2 and TRBJ1-2; D unclear. Germline V gene data show CDR1 as SNHLY and CDR2 as FYNNEI. The germline V and J ends were trimmed by 5 bases and 2 bases, with 6 bases remaining between them. The CDR3 is 12 residues long. The CDR3 DNA follows: TGTGCCAGCAGTCCAGAAAACTATGGCTACACCTTC. This codes for CASSPENYGYTF.